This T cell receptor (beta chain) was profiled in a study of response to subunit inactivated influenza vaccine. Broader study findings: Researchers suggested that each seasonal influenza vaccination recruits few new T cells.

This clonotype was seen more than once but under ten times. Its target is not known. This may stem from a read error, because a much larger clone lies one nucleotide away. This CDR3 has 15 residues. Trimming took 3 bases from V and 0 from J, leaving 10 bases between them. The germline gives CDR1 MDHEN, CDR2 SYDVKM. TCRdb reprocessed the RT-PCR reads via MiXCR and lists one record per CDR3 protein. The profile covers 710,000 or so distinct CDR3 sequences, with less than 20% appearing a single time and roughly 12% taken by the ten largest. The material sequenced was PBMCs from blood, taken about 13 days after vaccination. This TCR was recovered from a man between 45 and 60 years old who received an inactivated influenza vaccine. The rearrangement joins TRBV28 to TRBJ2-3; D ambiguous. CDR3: CASSFAETSTDTQYF. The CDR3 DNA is TGTGCCAGCAGTTTCGCGGAGACTAGCACAGATACGCAGTATTTT.